This T cell receptor beta chain is from a study of monozygotic twins with inflammatory bowel disease. TCRdb processed the 5' RACE reads again and assigns one entry to each CDR3 protein, with no DNA. This sample's table has 300,000 to 400,000 distinct CDR3 sequences. Isolation of total RNA was performed on whole blood, with no prior T cell sorting. General study points: On the inverse Simpson index, IBD patients scored lower for TCRbeta diversity than healthy co-twins. No one strong IBD-associated signal or clonotype was supported.

Notes on this clonotype: Its target is unknown.

This CDR3 region has 16 residues. From germline, CDR1 is SGHRS and CDR2 YFSETQ. The gene calls are TRBV5-1 and TRBJ1-4. Source material: blood. The origin of this receptor is a human donor with ulcerative colitis or Crohn's disease, or a healthy co-twin of an affected twin (not recorded which). The CDR3 here is CASSSGNGFPNEKLFF.